The 25 T cell receptor beta chains given below trace back to one sample, sequenced in a study of shared clonotypes between healthy human individuals. Only in-frame clones appear in the TCRdb table, and some are missing; sequencing was by immunoSEQ multiplex PCR. The sample yields roughly 220,000 clones, over 50% seen once. Sequencing was done on a sample of memory CD4+ T cells sorted from blood. The subset was: CD45RA-negative fraction. The source of these receptors is a man under 40 in good health.

This clone ranks as medium-sized. The chain recombines TRBV28 with TRBJ1-2; unclear D gene. The V end was cut by 11 bases, the J end by 0 bases, with 16 bases between. The CDR3 has 14 residues. Per germline, CDR1 MDHEN and CDR2 SYDVKM. The CDR3 loop is CAHGVGVTNYGYTF. CDR3 DNA: TGTGCCCACGGCGTCGGAGTGACTAACTATGGCTACACCTTC.

The CDR3 DNA follows: TGTGCCAGCAGCGACGGGACAGGGGGGGCAGATACGCAGTATTTT. Residues: CASSDGTGGADTQYF. V usage is TRBV7-9 and J usage is TRBJ2-3; 11 bases line up with TRBD1. Germline V CDR1 and CDR2: SEHNR, FQNEAQ (reference sequence). This CDR3 is built from 15 residues. V gave up 5 bases and J gave up 4 bases; unmatched junction bases: 5. The complete variable domain, with remaining parts taken from reference TRBV7-9 and TRBJ2-3, reads DTGVSQNPRHKITKRGQNVTFRCDPISEHNRLYWYRQTLGQGPEFLTYFQNEAQLEKSRLLSDRFSAERPKGSFSTLEIQRTEQGDSAMYLCASSDGTGGADTQYFGPGTRLTVL.

V usage is TRBV6-5 and J usage is TRBJ1-3; no reliable D call. This CDR3 comprises 15 residues. Looked up from germline, CDR1 is MNHEY and CDR2 is SVGAGI. Trimming removed 6 bases from V and 0 bases from J, with 12 bases in between. The CDR3 DNA reads TGTGCCAGCAGATACGACACCAACTCTGGAAACACCATATATTTT. Its protein product is CASRYDTNSGNTIYF.

This chain connects TRBV5-6 to TRBJ2-1; 7 bases align to TRBD2. The CDR3 is made up of 18 amino acids. The J segment lost 0 bases and the V segment lost 6 bases, leaving 15 bases of the junction unmatched. Germline V lookup: CDR1 SGHDT, CDR2 YYEEEE. The CDR3: CASTMKDRLAASYNEQFF. In nucleotides, the CDR3 is TGTGCCAGCACCATGAAAGATAGGCTAGCGGCCTCCTACAATGAGCAGTTCTTC.

The rearrangement uses TRBV30 and TRBJ1-1, with 10 bases lining up with TRBD1. CDR1 and CDR2 (germline): GTSNPN, SVGIG (reference sequence). This CDR3 is built from 16 residues. J was trimmed by 4 bases and V by 4 bases; bases with no gene match: 12. The CDR3, as DNA: TGTGCCTGGATTCCAATCCGGGACAGGGGTAGCACTGAAGCTTTCTTT. As protein: CAWIPIRDRGSTEAFF. Based on the CDR3 plus reference TRBV30 and TRBJ1-1, the full variable domain is SQTIHQWPATLVQPVGSPLSLECTVEGTSNPNLYWYRQAAGRGLQLLFYSVGIGQISSEVPQNLSASRPQDRQFILSSKKLLLSDSGFYLCAWIPIRDRGSTEAFFGQGTRLTVV.

There are a few counts of this clone. The chain links TRBV10-2 to TRBJ2-5, with D possibly TRBD2 on 6 matching bases. CDR1 is WSHSY, CDR2 SAAADI, per germline. Trimming removed 0 bases from V and 7 bases from J, with 6 bases in between. The CDR3 runs to 12 residues. The CDR3 loop reads CASSESAGTQYF. The CDR3 DNA is TGCGCCAGCAGTGAGTCAGCGGGGACCCAGTACTTC.

This clone was observed a handful of times. The rearrangement uses TRBV6-6 and TRBJ2-1; the match to TRBD1 covers 11 bases. This CDR3 contains 15 residues. V trimming: 6 bases; J trimming: 9 bases; junction bases outside the gene matches: 10. Germline loops: CDR1 MNHNY, CDR2 SVGAGI (reference sequence). The CDR3 is CASRGTGGFYSEQFF. CDR3 nucleotide sequence: TGTGCCAGCAGGGGGACAGGGGGTTTCTATAGTGAGCAGTTCTTC.

This chain links TRBV15 with TRBJ2-1, with D tentatively TRBD2 (7 bases). V lost 6 bases and J 9 bases, leaving 30 bases between the germline ends. Germline V CDR1 and CDR2: LNHNV, YYDKDF (reference sequence). This CDR3 contains 18 residues. CDR3 nucleotide sequence: TGTGCCACCAGGGAGGGAGGGGGAGGACGTACCTTATTCGGTGAGCAGTTCTTC. It codes for CATREGGGGRTLFGEQFF.

The CDR3 spells CASSPPTDRGSYNEQFF. The DNA of the CDR3 is TGTGCCAGCTCACCACCAACCGACAGGGGTTCCTACAATGAGCAGTTCTTC. The chain uses TRBV18 and TRBJ2-1; 8 bases map to TRBD1. This CDR3 has 17 residues. Losses at the gene ends were 0 bases for V and 1 base for J; bases not matched to a gene: 5. The germline V gene has CDR1 KGHSH and CDR2 LQKENI.

The chain uses TRBV7-9 and TRBJ2-1, with 14 nucleotides matching TRBD2. V was clipped by 3 bases and J by 8 bases; unmatched bases: 6. CDR1 and CDR2 (germline): SEHNR, FQNEAQ (reference sequence). CDR3 size: 16 residues. The CDR3 coding sequence is TGTGCCAGCAGCTTCACGACTAGCGGGAGGGCCCATGAGCAGTTCTTC. The encoded protein is CASSFTTSGRAHEQFF.

The V and J genes are TRBV15 and TRBJ2-1; 11 nucleotides match TRBD2. This CDR3 contains 16 residues. From germline, CDR1 is LNHNV and CDR2 YYDKDF (reference sequence). Losses at the gene ends were 3 bases for V and 6 bases for J; bases not matched to a gene: 7. CDR3 loop: CATSRVLAGVFNEQFF. The DNA of the CDR3 is TGTGCCACCAGCAGGGTACTAGCGGGAGTGTTCAATGAGCAGTTCTTC.

The chain joins TRBV28 to TRBJ2-3, with 8 positions matching TRBD2. J gave up 4 bases and V 4 bases, and 1 base lay outside the gene matches. Germline CDR1 MDHEN, CDR2 SYDVKM. This CDR3 is built from 13 residues. The CDR3 DNA is TGTGCCAGCAGTTGGACTAGCCCAGATACGCAGTATTTT. Protein sequence: CASSWTSPDTQYF.

The chain recombines TRBV9 with TRBJ2-1; 9 bases match TRBD2. Germline values: CDR1 SGDLS, CDR2 YYNGEE. V lost 4 bases to trimming and J lost 2 bases; unmatched junction nucleotides: 10. CDR3 length: 17 amino acids. The chain's CDR3 is CASSNRAPSGAYNEQFF. DNA for the CDR3: TGTGCCAGCAGCAACCGAGCCCCTAGCGGGGCCTACAATGAGCAGTTCTTC.

The V gene is TRBV13, the J gene TRBJ2-3, with D uncertain. This CDR3 has 13 amino acids. The V end lost 8 bases, the J end lost 1 base, and 10 bases lay between the germline ends. The germline V gene encodes CDR1 PRHDT and CDR2 FYEKMQ (reference sequence). CDR3: CASGGLRTDTQYF. The CDR3, as DNA: TGTGCCAGCGGTGGTCTCCGCACAGATACGCAGTATTTT.

The V and J genes are TRBV21-1 and TRBJ2-7; the table's TRBD2 call for D was not verified on the DNA. TRBV21-1 is annotated as a pseudogene. The CDR3 runs 16 residues. The CDR3 nucleotides are TGTGCCAGCAGCAAAGACGGCGGCCTAGCGAGCGACGAGCAGTACTTC. Protein: CASSKDGGLASDEQYF.

Points on this clone: Since a much larger clone is just one base distant, this may be a read error. This rearrangement joins TRBV7-2 to TRBJ1-2, with no clear D. CDR3 length: 16 amino acids. The germline CDR1 and CDR2 sequences are SGHTA and FQGNSA. The germline V and J ends were trimmed by 1 base and 4 bases, with 16 bases remaining between them. CDR3 region: CASSLGTALTPYGYTF. In DNA, the CDR3 is TGTGCCAGCAGCTTAGGTACCGCCTTAACTCCCTATGGCTACACCTTC.

The J gene is TRBJ2-1, the V gene TRBV4-3, with 10 bases fitting TRBD2. The CDR3 covers 15 residues. Trimming cost V 1 base and J 5 bases; bases outside gene matches: 2. Per the germline V gene, CDR1 is LGHNA and CDR2 is YSLEER. The CDR3 reads CASSQGLAGDNEQFF. The CDR3 DNA is TGCGCCAGCAGCCAAGGCCTAGCGGGGGACAATGAGCAGTTCTTC.

Here the CDR3 reads CASSLVVGSYNEQFF. For the CDR3, the DNA is TGCGCCAGCAGCTTAGTGGTGGGCTCCTACAATGAGCAGTTCTTC. The genes are TRBV5-1 and TRBJ2-1; D is unresolved. Germline V gene sequence: CDR1 SGHRS, CDR2 YFSETQ. V was clipped by 2 bases and J by 0 bases, with 9 bases between them. This CDR3 contains 15 residues.

This clone was seen a few times. This chain links TRBV18 with TRBJ2-7, with 11 bases lining up with TRBD2. Germline V gene data show CDR1 as KGHSH and CDR2 as LQKENI. V gave up 5 bases and J gave up 7 bases; unmatched junction bases: 7. The CDR3 runs to 14 residues. Written as DNA, the CDR3 is TGTGCCAGCTCATCACTAGCGGGAGAGGGGGAGCAGTACTTC. Protein: CASSSLAGEGEQYF.

The chain links TRBV5-5 to TRBJ2-3; D could derive from TRBD1 or TRBD2 (5 bases each). The germline V gene encodes CDR1 SGHKS and CDR2 YYEKEE (reference sequence). V gave up 4 bases and J gave up 3 bases, with 15 bases separating them. The CDR3 loop spans 15 amino acids. The CDR3 here is CASSRGRVGTDTQYF. The CDR3 DNA reads as TGTGCCAGCAGCCGGGGCAGGGTGGGAACAGATACGCAGTATTTT.

This clone has just one count. V and J are TRBV19 and TRBJ2-1, with 9 bases matching TRBD2. The CDR3 consists of 15 residues. V lost 7 bases, J lost 9 bases, and 13 bases stayed unmatched. Germline CDR1 reads LNHDA; CDR2 reads SQIVND (reference sequence). CDR3 region: CASNNLAGGGAEQFF. CDR3 DNA: TGTGCCAGTAATAATCTTGCGGGAGGGGGGGCTGAGCAGTTCTTC. The whole variable domain, remainder taken from reference TRBV19 and TRBJ2-1, is DGGITQSPKYLFRKEGQNVTLSCEQNLNHDAMYWYRQDPGQGLRLIYYSQIVNDFQKGDIAEGYSVSREKKESFPLTVTSAQKNPTAFYLCASNNLAGGGAEQFFGPGTRLTVL.

This chain uses TRBV6-5 with TRBJ2-7, with D unclear. This CDR3 has 14 amino acids. Per the germline V gene, CDR1 is MNHEY and CDR2 is SVGAGI. Trimming took 5 bases from V and 0 from J, leaving 11 bases between them. This CDR3 reads CASSTDSRSYEQYF. The CDR3 bases are TGTGCCAGCAGTACCGATTCTCGCTCCTACGAGCAGTACTTC.

The V call is TRBV10-3, the J call TRBJ1-2, with 9 positions matching TRBD1. Germline V gives CDR1 ENHRY, CDR2 SYGVKD. With 7 bases clipped from V and 2 bases from J, the junction kept 14 bases outside the gene matches. There are 17 residues in the CDR3. The CDR3 sequence is CAITPNRDREANYGYTF. In DNA, the CDR3 is TGTGCCATCACCCCAAACCGGGACAGGGAGGCGAACTATGGCTACACCTTC.

This clone turned up a few times. V gene TRBV5-1 combines with J gene TRBJ1-2; TRBD1 agrees at 7 bases. The germline V gene has CDR1 SGHRS and CDR2 YFSETQ. V shed 0 bases, J shed 3 bases, and the junction held 5 bases outside the gene matches. The CDR3 is made up of 15 amino acids. The CDR3 sequence is CASSLAYGQDYGYTF. The CDR3 bases are TGCGCCAGCAGCTTGGCCTACGGACAGGACTATGGCTACACCTTC.

V usage is TRBV7-2 and J usage is TRBJ1-5, with unresolved D. Trimming took 5 bases from V and 0 from J, leaving 5 bases between them. The CDR3 has 13 residues. Germline CDR1 is SGHTA and CDR2 is FQGNSA. The CDR3 reads CASSASSNQPQHF. The CDR3 bases are TGTGCCAGCAGCGCTTCTAGCAATCAGCCCCAGCATTTT.